This record covers a single T cell receptor beta chain. The target antigen is unknown. This entry belongs to a study of T cell repertoires in cytomegalovirus infection. Across the study: It was recently identified HLA-C-restricted and well-studied HLA-B-restricted CMV epitopes that the study used.

The CDR3 sequence is 16 residues long. CDR1 is LNHDA and CDR2 is SQIVND in the germline V gene (reference sequence). The J segment lost 1 base and the V segment lost 4 bases, leaving 6 bases of the junction unmatched. Study conclusions and caveats: What dominated the ex vivo response were HLA-C-restricted CMV-specific TCR beta clonotypes.

TCRdb used MiXCR to reprocess the reads, holding one entry per CDR3 protein. The sample shows 640,000 or so distinct CDR3 sequences, around 31% of them seen only once. The material sequenced was cultured PBMCs, taken from culture after CMV antigen stimulation. The J gene is TRBJ1-1, the V gene TRBV19; TRBD1 agrees at 10 bases. This receptor was obtained from a human donor in good health (CMV status not recorded). Some clones in this sample may be carry-over from other donors' samples. The CDR3 sequence: CASSTRDRGQNTEAFF. CDR3 coding DNA: TGTGCCAGTAGTACCCGGGACAGGGGTCAGAACACTGAAGCTTTCTTT.